Sequencing of this TCR beta chain was carried out in a study of low-dose radiotherapy and immunotherapy resistance in tumors (dated by TCRdb to the early 2020s). About the full investigation: Patients in Cohort 1 were given 0.5 Gy per fraction every 2 weeks, and the prescribed total PTV dose was 6.5 Gy. Cohort 2 received 1 Gy per fraction every two weeks, with a total of 13 Gy over 26 weeks. Patients were given nivolumab as a 240 mg flat dose every two weeks and ipilimumab at 1 mg/kg every six weeks, with both drugs delivered intravenously. Intravenous cyclophosphamide at 200 mg/m2 was administered every two weeks, one day ahead of each radiation and immunotherapy administration. Starting on cycle 1 day 1, patients took 300 mg of aspirin by mouth once a day for four cycles. The trial did not randomize participants into treatment groups. Eight patients were included in the translational analysis, namely three from the first dose cohort plus the first five from the second dose cohort.

In the paper's terms, the time point label means: before trial treatment. Donors were enrolled in RACIN, a single-arm phase I dose-escalation trial in which nivolumab, ipilimumab, aspirin, low-dose cyclophosphamide and low-dose radiotherapy were combined. To be eligible, a patient needed to have an advanced solid tumor that was TIL-negative. Its CDR3 holds 15 amino acids, cysteine through phenylalanine. Only the CDR3 region is kept as DNA, spanning 45 bases read in frame from base 1. Deletion took 0 bases off V and 5 bases off J, with a span of 14 bases between the germline ends. As encoded in the germline V gene (reference sequence), CDR1 is DFQATT while CDR2 is SNEGSKA. This clonotype occurred many times. What this receptor recognizes is not known. No much larger clone exists at a distance of one base, and base qualities are not known. First-strand cDNA was synthesized with Superscript III and a set of TRAV- and TRBV-specific primers, covering both TCRalpha and TCRbeta chains. An approximately 20-cycle PCR with Phusion amplified the TCRs, pairing a constant-region primer with the adapter that was attached to the V primers. The isolated mRNA was amplified using the MessageAmp II aRNA Amplification Kit, with in vitro transcription performed for approximately 16 hours at 37 degrees C. The Dynabeads mRNA DIRECT Purification Kit was used to isolate mRNA for TCR sequencing. Indexed Illumina adapters were added in a second Phusion PCR of around 27 cycles, and the PCR products were purified with AMPure XP beads. An Illumina MiniSeq instrument was used to deep-sequence the TCRalpha and TCRbeta libraries. Concerning the study's data processing: Using custom Perl scripts, TCR sequences encoding the same protein were pooled, out-of-frame sequences were removed, and the abundance of each clonotype was computed. Any TCR sequence supported by only a single read was excluded from analysis. The metrics used to describe the repertoires included Shannon entropy, Gini index, clonality, richness, and the frequency of TCRs shared between repertoires. Using fastp at Q25 and MiXCR, TCRdb reprocessed the public reads and kept productive beta chains. Rows with a matching CDR3 protein are joined into one entry that keeps the most common DNA and genes. The V and J calls and clone size come from TCRdb's table, not from the authors' own analysis. In this sample the table shows tens of thousands of distinct CDR3 sequences, more than 8.5% of which occur a single time. The ten largest clonotypes hold around 0.97% of the sample.

The sequence was obtained from a male donor with prostate cancer. The chain links TRBV20-1 with TRBJ2-1; the D segment could be TRBD1, given 5 matching bases. The sample consisted of PBMCs, taken before treatment. Here is the DNA: TGCAGTGCTAGAGATGGGGCTCGCCCAGACAATGAGCAGTTCTTC. Its amino acids are CSARDGARPDNEQFF.